This T cell receptor beta chain originates from a study of blood T cell repertoires in COVID-19. Study overall: Collection of acute and convalescent COVID-19 samples took place in the United States, Italy and Spain. Sample material is recorded as cDNA or gDNA derived from T cells, B-cell-depleted T cells, or PBMCs.

Trimming took off 2 bases at V and 0 bases at J, with 8 bases between the two ends. The germline V gene encodes CDR1 MNHEY and CDR2 SVGAGI. This CDR3 is built from 15 residues. Original methodology: Researchers report that nucleated cell counts were estimated from reference gene primer amplification. Method: immunoSEQ multiplex PCR; TCRdb's copy keeps in-frame clones and lacks some. The V and J calls and the clone size are those of that table, but D and trimming were determined from the DNA. Among about 54,000 clones listed, roughly 76% were seen once. This chain joins TRBV6-5 and TRBJ1-5, with D perhaps matching TRBD1 (5 bases). Sequencing was done on a sample of peripheral blood. This sequence originates from an older woman with acute or convalescent COVID-19. In DNA form, the CDR3 reads TGTGCCAGCAGTTACGGGGCTTATAGCAATCAGCCCCAGCATTTT. This codes for CASSYGAYSNQPQHF.